This TCR beta chain is from a study of shared clonotypes between healthy human individuals. Notes on the study in general: Among the subsets, naive ones generally showed larger estimated richness than memory ones.

With 2 bases clipped from V and 7 bases from J, the junction kept 7 bases outside the gene matches. CDR3 size: 15 residues. Germline V gene lookup returns CDR1 MNHEY and CDR2 SMNVEV (reference sequence). Assay: immunoSEQ multiplex PCR; the TCRdb copy retains only in-frame clones and omits some. The sample carries about 2.4 million clones, roughly 93% recorded once. Negatively enriched CD4+ T cells were divided by CD45RA into naive and memory. Comment on this clone: Its antigen is currently unknown.

The clonotype was recovered from a man younger than 35 in good health. Some clones in this sample may be carry-over from other donors' samples. This chain links TRBV27 with TRBJ2-3; 9 nucleotides match TRBD2. The source material was naive CD4+ T cells from PBMCs. This sample's subset: CD45RA+ positively selected. CDR3 sequence reads: CASSLAGGFPNTQYF. For the CDR3, the DNA is TGTGCCAGCAGTTTAGCGGGAGGGTTCCCGAATACGCAGTATTTT.